This T cell receptor beta chain was sequenced in a study of T cells in localized non-small cell lung cancer (dated by TCRdb to about 2020). About the investigation overall: T cell repertoires of approximately 250 early-stage NSCLC patients were analyzed, with tumors being compared against uninvolved tumor-adjacent lungs. The cohort comprised 236 treatment-naïve NSCLC patients with resected, localized lung tumors. A mean age of about 66 years was recorded for the NSCLC patients, of whom around 140 were male and 107 were female.

Sequences SGHVS (CDR1) and FQNEAQ (CDR2) are obtained from the germline V gene. The CDR3 contains 16 residues, cysteine and phenylalanine counted. Of all the DNA, just the CDR3 is kept, 48 bases in frame from base 1. V is clipped by 5 bases and J by 2 bases, and the sequence between their germline boundaries is 19 bases long. TCR beta CDR3 regions were sequenced from DNA using the immunoSEQ Assay. In the original analysis: T cell density was computed as TCR beta template counts normalized to usable DNA estimated by amplifying housekeeping genes. The preseqR package was used to estimate richness by extrapolating to 400,000 templates for PBMC samples and to 120,000 templates for tissue samples. Clonality was defined as one minus Pielou's evenness. Differential abundance testing on productive amino-acid clonotypes, with a minimum total count of 5 and an alpha of 0.1, was used to identify tissue-enriched TCRs. The Jaccard Index and the Morisita Overlap Index were used to measure how much the repertoires overlapped between compartments. GLIPH clustered TCR beta CDR3s with public tetramer-defined viral CDR3s; viral motifs required at least three viral sequences plus V-gene enrichment. Held by TCRdb, this immuneACCESS table contains in-frame sequences only and omits some clones. Under half of the omission traces to an unresolved V gene where checked; the cause of the rest is unknown. D and trimming were read from the DNA, whereas the V and J calls and clone size are those reported in that table. This sample lists 30,000 to 35,000 clones; 88% were detected once. The top ten clones comprise 4.2% of the sample.

For this clone: Its antigen is currently not known. The record has no base qualities; no much larger clone is one base away.

Study-wide findings and limitations: Uninvolved tumor-adjacent lung showed the highest T cell clonality, higher than tumor, which suggests more focused antigenic responses in the uninvolved tumor-adjacent lung. Of the top 100 tumor clones, a median of approximately 60 were detected in paired uninvolved adjacent lung; under 35 were also among that lung's top 100. Higher blood T cell density associated with longer overall survival, while higher adjacent-lung clonality associated with shorter survival. Because multi-region tumor sequencing was not done, intratumor heterogeneity could not be ruled out. Because the study design was exploratory, TCR variables were selected using unadjusted p-values without false-discovery rate correction.

At diagnosis, peripheral blood, uninvolved tumor-adjacent lung and tumor were collected and were preserved as a mix of fresh-frozen and FFPE material. For TCR repertoire profiling, the blood samples were analyzed as peripheral blood mononuclear cells. The chain was built from TRBV7-8 and TRBJ2-7, and possibly TRBD1, on 6 matching bases. Here the sequenced sample was peripheral blood, taken before any cancer treatment. The TCR comes from a woman between 40 and 69 years old with stage I lung adenocarcinoma. The DNA reads as follows: TGTGCCAGCAGCCTGCCCCATGGACAGCTAACCTACGAGCAGTACTTC. This is translated as CASSLPHGQLTYEQYF.